The source of this T cell receptor beta chain is a study of T cells in Graves' hyperthyroidism and ophthalmopathy. This CDR3 has 16 residues. Germline loops: CDR1 DFQATT, CDR2 SNEGSKA (reference sequence). The trim removed 0 bases at V and 7 bases at J, leaving 12 bases unmatched. This clonotype was seen many times. TCR beta CDR3 regions were amplified from RNA transcripts. The TCR CDR3 first-round RT-PCR relied on the HTBI primer set. TCRdb re-called the multiplex PCR reads through MiXCR, storing one row per CDR3 protein. Of about 600,000 distinct CDR3 sequences listed, 15% to 20% are singletons. This receptor was obtained from a woman aged 40-49 years with Graves' ophthalmopathy. Sequencing used blood. The chain combines TRBV20-1 with TRBJ2-7; TRBD2 matches 10 bases. The CDR3 here is CSARDFGLAGVGEQYF. CDR3 DNA: TGCAGTGCTAGAGATTTTGGGCTAGCGGGAGTAGGGGAGCAGTACTTC.